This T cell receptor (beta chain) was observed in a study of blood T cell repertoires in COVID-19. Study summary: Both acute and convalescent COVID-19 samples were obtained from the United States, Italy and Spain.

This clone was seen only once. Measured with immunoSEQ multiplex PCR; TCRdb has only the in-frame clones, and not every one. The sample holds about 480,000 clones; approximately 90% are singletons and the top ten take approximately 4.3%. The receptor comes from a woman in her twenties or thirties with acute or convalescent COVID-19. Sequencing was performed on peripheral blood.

CDR3 protein: CASSRNAGQGLYGYTF. CDR3 nucleotides: TGTGCCAGCAGCCGGAATGCTGGACAGGGCCTGTATGGCTACACCTTC. The V gene is TRBV3-1 (or the pseudogene TRBV3-2), the J gene TRBJ1-2; 8 bases map to TRBD1. The germline V gene encodes CDR1 LGHDT and CDR2 YNNKEL (reference sequence). The CDR3 runs to 16 residues. After removal of 4 bases from V and 5 bases from J, the junction contained 12 bases not matched to a gene.